This T cell receptor (delta chain) was identified during a study of γδ T cells in repeated Plasmodium falciparum infection. Study findings and constraints: Vdelta2-negative gammadelta repertoires appeared less diverse and less shared in Malian than Australian children.

Vgamma9/Vdelta2+ and Vdelta2-negative gammadelta T cells were flow-sorted from PBMC for bulk sequencing. A note on this clone: Antigen specificity is unknown.

TCRdb called clones anew from the multiplex PCR reads with CATT. The data show some 51,000 delta-chain clones, roughly 1.9% seen once. CDR1 is GEAIGNYY and CDR2 is EKD in the germline V gene. The junction had 11 bases not matched to a gene; V was cut back by 1 base and J by 0 bases. The CDR3 loop spans 19 amino acids. The J gene is TRDJ1, the V gene TRDV2; 12 bases line up with TRDD3. The J gene, left out of TCRdb, was set here by checking the DNA against germline. The sequence came from a pool of human donors (malaria-infected and uninfected, not separated). Sequencing input: gamma-delta T cells from blood. CDR3 coding DNA: TGTGCCTGTGACACGGTGTTCCTGGGGGATACGGAGTACACCGATAAACTCATCTTT. This codes for CACDTVFLGDTEYTDKLIF.